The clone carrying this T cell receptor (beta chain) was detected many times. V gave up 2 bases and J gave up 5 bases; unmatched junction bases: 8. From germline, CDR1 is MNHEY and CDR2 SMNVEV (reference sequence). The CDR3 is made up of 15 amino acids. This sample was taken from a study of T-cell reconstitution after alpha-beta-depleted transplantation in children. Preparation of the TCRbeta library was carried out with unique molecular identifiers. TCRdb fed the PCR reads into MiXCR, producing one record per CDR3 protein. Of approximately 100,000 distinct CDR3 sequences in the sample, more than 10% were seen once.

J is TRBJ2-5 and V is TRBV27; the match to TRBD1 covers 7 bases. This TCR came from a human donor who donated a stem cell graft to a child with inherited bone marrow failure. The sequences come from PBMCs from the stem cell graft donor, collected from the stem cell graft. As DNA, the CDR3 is TGTGCCAGCAGTTTAGGGACAGCCGGTGAGGAGACCCAGTACTTC. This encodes CASSLGTAGEETQYF.